This T cell receptor beta chain comes out of a study of shared clonotypes between healthy human individuals (TCRdb year 2020). About the study as a whole: A couple of women and a few men aged 18 to 49 years were included in the cohort. Per donor, leukapheresis produced somewhere between about 0.8 and 9 billion PBMCs. To increase sequencing depth and limit assay-specific biases, TCR repertoire library preparation and sequencing were carried out by different laboratories using diverse techniques. Blood TCR repertoires of roughly five healthy adults were deeply sequenced to estimate repertoire size and the extent of clonotype sharing between individuals.

The donors were healthy, HIV-negative adults who had no recently reported acute infections or vaccinations. Every donor was a Caucasian adult living in Nashville, Tennessee, USA. In the unsorted samples, 70 million to 90 million PBMCs were counted, and genomic DNA was extracted using the QIAamp DNA Blood Mini kit. Blood was collected by leukapheresis, and PBMCs were isolated by Ficoll-Histopaque density gradient centrifugation and then cryopreserved in liquid nitrogen vapor phase. This clone showed up many times. No cognate antigen has been identified for it. Base qualities are not provided; no much larger clone lies one nucleotide away. Between the V and J ends, shortened by 7 bases and 2 bases respectively, the junction contains 14 bases. From cysteine to phenylalanine, the CDR3 is 14 amino acids long. Here the CDR3 DNA is all that survives: 42 bases in frame from base 1. The germline V gene supplies CDR1 SNHLY and CDR2 FYNNEI.

TCR CDR3 regions were amplified from genomic DNA by multiplex PCR using the deep immunoSEQ assay. For each cell subset, the extracted genomic DNA was distributed evenly across all wells of several immunoSEQ 96-well plates, and each plate served as one replicate. For unsorted PBMC, each replicate PCR was loaded with 250 to 300 ng genomic DNA, equivalent to 30,000 or so T cell genomes. Ten immunoSEQ deep assay plates were used to sequence the unsorted PBMC genomic DNA. Purified libraries were measured with a Qubit 3.0 fluorometer, size-checked on a Bioanalyzer 2100, and measured again with the KAPA Library Quantification kit. Every immunoSEQ 96-well plate was sequenced on a dedicated single-read 150-cycle Illumina NextSeq 550 flow cell. As for the original processing: Because the immunoSEQ output held only junctional sequences and lacked quality scores, the filtering could not match the filtering applied to full-length reads. Sequences were annotated with PyIR, a Python wrapper for IgBLAST v1.9, using IMGT germline references to assign V/J genes and CDR3. Reads were filtered out if the reads had weak V/J assignments (E-value above 1e-6), no CDR3, stop codons, out-of-frame junctions, or ambiguous translated residues. V3J clonotypes were defined by identical inferred V gene, J gene, and CDR3 amino acid sequence. To compute the percentage overlap between repertoires, the number of shared unique clonotypes was divided by the size of the smaller repertoire. RTK rarefaction, the Chao1 estimator, and Recon v2.1 estimates of unobserved clonotypes were used to assess repertoire richness. Here the immuneACCESS table is served through TCRdb, limited to in-frame sequences with V and J called. Missing clones are a known gap in these copies; in checked studies unresolved V genes cover under half, and the rest lacks a known reason. V, J and clone size are taken as reported in that table, and D and trimming were inferred from the DNA itself. The sample data list about 470,000 clones, and around 79% of these were observed just once. Of the sample, less than 15% falls within the top ten clones.

Findings and caveats that apply to the study as a whole: Because the study included only a small number of donors, the genetic and exposure-history diversity represented was limited. Sampling was restricted to blood, and TCR repertoires in tissue are likely to differ from TCR repertoires in blood. Pairwise subsampling indicated that sequencing depth was expected to affect the degree of clonotype sharing among donors.

The clonotype was recovered from a woman aged 40 to 55 in good health. Some clones in this sample may be carry-over from other donors' samples. The V gene is TRBV2 and the J gene is TRBJ1-2; a tentative D match to TRBD1 spans 6 bases. Sequencing was carried out using PBMCs. The bases are TGTGCCAGCACCCAGGCCAGGGGAAACTATGGCTACACCTTC. Its protein product is CASTQARGNYGYTF.